This TCR beta chain originates from a study of T cell repertoires in cytomegalovirus infection. One entry per CDR3 protein results from TCRdb running MiXCR on the reads. The sample carries some 680,000 distinct CDR3 sequences, 35% recorded once. With 4 bases removed from V and 9 bases from J, the gap between germline ends came to 17 bases. Germline V lookup: CDR1 SGHRS, CDR2 YFSETQ. The CDR3 extends over 14 amino acids. The receptor's source is a human donor in good health (CMV status not recorded). Some clones in this sample may be carry-over from other donors' samples. The chain has TRBV5-1 and TRBJ1-5, with no clear D. The sample comprised PBMCs. Here the CDR3 DNA reads TGCGCCAGCAGCCTGGCCCCCGGGAACGGGCCCCAGCATTTT. This sequence encodes CASSLAPGNGPQHF.